The 17 T cell receptor beta chains reported below all come from one sample, sequenced in a study of T cells after yellow fever vaccination. TCRdb reprocessed the 5' RACE reads via MiXCR and lists one record per CDR3 protein. Of about 300,000 distinct CDR3 sequences in the sample, about 6.6% were seen once. The sample consisted of PBMCs, taken more than 40 days after the first yellow fever vaccination. The origin of the receptors is a man between 18 and 29 years old who received the YFV17D yellow fever vaccine.

This clonotype came up a few times. V is TRBV6-2 or TRBV6-3 and J is TRBJ2-7; D unresolved. CDR1 is MNHEY and CDR2 is SVGEGT in the germline V gene. The CDR3 totals 13 residues. Deletions cut 7 bases from V and 1 base from J, with 11 bases between. CDR3 sequence reads: CASTPVDSYEQYF. The CDR3 bases are TGTGCCAGCACTCCCGTGGATTCCTACGAGCAGTACTTC.

This clonotype was detected many times. This chain links TRBV11-1 with TRBJ2-5, with D tentatively TRBD1 (5 bases). The length of the CDR3 is 14 residues. CDR1 is SGHAT, CDR2 FQDESV, per germline (reference sequence). The germline V and J ends were trimmed by 2 bases and 0 bases, with 7 bases remaining between them. The DNA for the CDR3 is TGTGCCAGCAGCTTACAGGGATACCAAGAGACCCAGTACTTC. Amino acids: CASSLQGYQETQYF.

This clonotype has a count of ten or more. This chain links TRBV12-3 or TRBV12-4 with TRBJ2-7; the D is unclear. The CDR3 loop spans 13 amino acids. V lost 5 bases, J lost 3 bases, and 11 bases lay in between. The CDR3 spells CASSPPDGYEQYF. The CDR3 DNA is TGTGCCAGCAGTCCACCGGACGGCTACGAGCAGTACTTC.

The table lists this clonotype with a few counts. One junction end does not reproduce the germline sequence, and a read error may be involved. The rearrangement joins TRBV4-2 to TRBJ1-1; maybe TRBD1 (5 bases). The CDR3 runs 14 residues. Germline values: CDR1 LGHNA, CDR2 YNFKEQ. CDR3 sequence (DNA): TGTGCCAGCAGCCAAGAGACAGTGAATACTGAAGCTTTCTTT. This codes for CASSQETVNTEAFF.

The rearrangement uses TRBV4-2 and TRBJ2-3; TRBD2 matches 9 bases. Trimming at V came to 3 bases and at J to 3 bases, leaving 10 bases not matched to a gene. CDR1 and CDR2 (germline): LGHNA, YNFKEQ. There are 17 residues in the CDR3. CDR3 in DNA: TGTGCCAGCAGCCAGAAAGGGAGTAGCGGGGGTACAGATACGCAGTATTTT. It encodes CASSQKGSSGGTDTQYF.

V usage is TRBV12-3 or TRBV12-4 and J usage is TRBJ1-2, with D perhaps TRBD1 (5 bases). This CDR3 comprises 15 residues. V lost 1 base and J lost 4, with 13 bases in between. The CDR3 region has the DNA TGTGCCAGCAGTTTAGAGGGTAGGGGTGTCTATGGCTACACCTTC. It codes for CASSLEGRGVYGYTF.

J is TRBJ2-3 and V is TRBV18; unclear D gene. Germline lookup yields CDR1 KGHSH and CDR2 LQKENI. V lost 6 bases, J lost 4 bases, and 8 bases lay in between. CDR3 length: 12 amino acids. Here the CDR3 DNA reads TGTGCCAGCTCGTCCACCCCAGATACGCAGTATTTT. Translated, it gives CASSSTPDTQYF. Based on the CDR3 plus reference TRBV18 and TRBJ2-3, the full variable domain is NAGVMQNPRHLVRRRGQEARLRCSPMKGHSHVYWYRQLPEEGLKFMVYLQKENIIDESGMPKERFSAEFPKEGPSILRIQQVVRGDSAAYFCASSSTPDTQYFGPGTRLTVL.

This clonotype was detected many times. The chain joins TRBV5-1 to TRBJ1-2, with D possibly being TRBD1 (6 bases). The CDR3 spans 13 residues. From germline, CDR1 is SGHRS and CDR2 YFSETQ. V was pared by 7 bases and J by 4 bases, with 14 bases between. The CDR3 nucleotides read TGCGCCAGCCAAAGACAGGAGGGCTATGGCTACACCTTC. Translating gives CASQRQEGYGYTF.

In its sample, this clonotype was seen many times. V gene TRBV7-2 combines with J gene TRBJ2-1; D gene unclear. This CDR3 contains 15 residues. CDR1 and CDR2 (germline): SGHTA, FQGNSA. V lost 2 bases and J lost 0, with 8 bases in between. The CDR3 protein is CASSLFPTSYNEQFF. In DNA form, the CDR3 reads TGTGCCAGCAGCTTATTTCCTACCTCCTACAATGAGCAGTTCTTC.

This clonotype was counted only a few times. The gene calls are TRBV3-1 and TRBJ2-1, with 9 bases matching TRBD2. CDR3 size: 15 residues. The V and J ends lost 8 bases and 7 bases, in that order; junction bases with no gene match: 12. Germline V gene data show CDR1 as LGHDT and CDR2 as YNNKEL (reference sequence). In DNA form, the CDR3 reads TGTGCCAGCGAATGGGGTAGCGGGGGAGGAAATGAGCAGTTCTTC. This encodes CASEWGSGGGNEQFF.

The sample holds a few counts of this clonotype. J is TRBJ2-4 and V is TRBV20-1; maybe TRBD1 (6 bases). Germline CDR1 DFQATT, CDR2 SNEGSKA (reference sequence). The length of the CDR3 is 14 residues. Trimming cost V 1 base and J 8 bases, with 15 bases left between them. The CDR3 is CSARVPGVRDIQYF. The CDR3 region has the DNA TGCAGTGCTAGAGTCCCAGGGGTTAGAGACATTCAGTACTTC.

This clonotype was observed many times. The V gene is TRBV28, the J gene TRBJ2-3, with TRBD2 matching 10 bases. V was clipped by 3 bases and J by 2 bases; unmatched bases: 8. Germline V gene data show CDR1 as MDHEN and CDR2 as SYDVKM. This CDR3 spans 17 amino acids. CDR3 DNA: TGTGCCAGCAGTTTTTCCCCTAGCGGGGGTTACACAGATACGCAGTATTTT. Its protein product is CASSFSPSGGYTDTQYF.

This clonotype appeared a few times. The chain carries TRBV2 and TRBJ1-3; no reliable D call. The CDR3 sequence is 14 residues long. Germline V CDR1 and CDR2: SNHLY, FYNNEI. V lost 8 bases to trimming and J lost 0 bases, with 11 bases between them. CDR3 DNA: TGTGCCAGCTTCGCGGCAGCCTCTGGAAACACCATATATTTT. Amino acids: CASFAAASGNTIYF.

This chain connects TRBV2 to TRBJ2-5; D might be TRBD1 (6 bases). Trimming removed 5 bases from V and 5 bases from J, with 9 bases in between. The CDR3 contains 12 residues. CDR1 and CDR2 from the germline V gene are SNHLY and FYNNEI. Here the CDR3 DNA reads TGTGCCAGCAGTACAGGGCCGGAGACCCAGTACTTC. Protein product: CASSTGPETQYF.

The chain links TRBV7-8 to TRBJ2-5; 9 bases match TRBD2. Looked up from germline, CDR1 is SGHVS and CDR2 is FQNEAQ. The CDR3 is 18 amino acids. Unmatched junction bases numbered 10, after V lost 1 base and J lost 1 base. As DNA, the CDR3 is TGTGCCAGCAGCTTAGTAGCGCTAGCGGGGACCTCCCAAGAGACCCAGTACTTC. It specifies CASSLVALAGTSQETQYF.

This clonotype was detected a few times. The rearrangement uses TRBV5-1 and TRBJ2-3, with TRBD2 identical over 15 bases. The V segment lost 4 bases and the J segment 6 bases; nucleotides outside the gene matches: 9. The CDR3 covers 17 residues. Per germline, CDR1 SGHRS and CDR2 YFSETQ. The CDR3: CASSLGLAGGPLDTQYF. CDR3 coding DNA: TGCGCCAGCAGCCTCGGACTAGCGGGGGGGCCTCTCGATACGCAGTATTTT.

This clonotype was seen a handful of times. CDR3 coding DNA: TGCGCCAGCAGCTTGGAGGGAAGGTACGAGCAGTACGTC. Its translation: CASSLEGRYEQYV. This sequence joins TRBV5-1 and TRBJ2-7, with D uncertain. V was shortened by 0 bases and J by 4 bases, with 8 bases between the two germline ends. This CDR3 contains 13 residues. CDR1 and CDR2 (germline): SGHRS, YFSETQ.